Following are 6 T cell receptor beta chains from one sample sequenced in a study of identifying expanded T cells in peripheral blood. Sequenced by immunoSEQ multiplex PCR; TCRdb stores in-frame clones only, minus some. The table includes 90,000 or so clones, more than 70% detected once. Sample: blood. These receptors were obtained from a person aged 18-70 years in good health.

The chain uses TRBV10-3 and TRBJ2-7; TRBD1 aligns across 9 bases. V trimming: 3 bases; J trimming: 2 bases; junction bases outside the gene matches: 8. CDR1 and CDR2 from the germline V gene are ENHRY and SYGVKD. The CDR3 extends over 16 amino acids. CDR3 loop: CAISDPGTGTTYEQYF. As DNA, the CDR3 is TGTGCCATCAGTGATCCGGGGACAGGGACAACCTACGAGCAGTACTTC.

The gene calls are TRBV6-5 and TRBJ1-2, with no clear D. CDR1 and CDR2 from the germline V gene are MNHEY and SVGAGI. The CDR3 is 14 amino acids. Trimming cost V 0 bases and J 1 base, with 6 bases left between them. The CDR3 DNA reads TGTGCCAGCAGTTACTCGAGCCGTAACTATGGCTACACCTTC. This gives the protein CASSYSSRNYGYTF.

V is TRBV28 and J is TRBJ1-4; D not certain. Deletions cut 6 bases from V and 2 bases from J, with 4 bases between. CDR1 and CDR2 from the germline V gene are MDHEN and SYDVKM. The CDR3 consists of 12 residues. CDR3 nucleotide sequence: TGTGCCAGCAGACGGACTAATGAAAAACTGTTTTTT. It codes for CASRRTNEKLFF.

The chain couples TRBV2 to TRBJ2-1; D uncertain. This CDR3 comprises 16 residues. V was clipped by 4 bases and J by 0 bases, with 13 bases between them. Germline values: CDR1 SNHLY, CDR2 FYNNEI. The CDR3 sequence: CASSGDSPSSYNEQFF. CDR3 coding DNA: TGTGCCAGCAGTGGTGACTCCCCGAGCTCCTACAATGAGCAGTTCTTC.

CDR3: CASSTGTNQPQHF. In nucleotides, the CDR3 is TGTGCCAGCAGTACCGGGACAAATCAGCCCCAGCATTTT. V usage is TRBV6-4 and J usage is TRBJ1-5; perhaps TRBD1 as D (6 bases). Germline V lookup: CDR1 MRHNA, CDR2 SNTAGT. Trimming took off 5 bases at V and 4 bases at J, with 9 bases between the two ends. The CDR3 consists of 13 residues.

The J gene is TRBJ2-2, the V gene TRBV11-2; no clear D gene. The V and J ends lost 6 bases and 6 bases respectively, with 8 bases between them. CDR1 SGHAT and CDR2 FQNNGV come from the germline V gene. CDR3 length: 12 residues. In DNA form, the CDR3 reads TGTGCCAGCAGTTCGGTCTCCGGGGAGCTGTTTTTT. Translating gives CASSSVSGELFF.